Listed here is a single TCR beta chain. The antigen is unknown. Other DNA sequences of this sample code for an identical CDR3. These data originate in a study of shared clonotypes between healthy human individuals. The wider study: CD8 memory received one plate per donor, CD8 naive two, CD4 memory three and CD4 naive three. Whole-study findings and limits: Generation probabilities were higher for clonotypes shared across all four sorted-subset donors than for unshared ones. The genetic and exposure-history diversity represented was limited by few donors.

CD45RO negativity and positive selection for CCR7 defined naive CD8 cells, a population that excluded terminally differentiated effector memory CD45RA+ cells. In the authors' workflow: With immunoSEQ giving junction-only sequences and no quality scores, filtering differed. Sequencing used immunoSEQ multiplex PCR; TCRdb keeps in-frame clones, though not all of them. The DNA gave D and trimming, while V, J and clone size come from that table. The repertoire has roughly 1,800,000 clones, over 85% of them found once; the top ten carry 1% to 1.5%. The CDR3 length is 13 residues. Germline V gene lookup returns CDR1 SGHDT and CDR2 YYEEEE. Trimming cost V 0 bases and J 5 bases, with 6 bases left between them.

This rearrangement joins TRBV5-6 to TRBJ2-1; D is ambiguous. The clonotype was recovered from a young man in good health. Specimen: naive CD8+ T cells sorted from blood. CDR3 nucleotides: TGTGCCAGCAGCTTGGGCACCGACAATGAGCAGTTCTTC. Translation gives CASSLGTDNEQFF.